The table lists the clone carrying this TCR beta chain with a few counts. What it binds is not known. The study recruited healthy Caucasian donors from Russia who were aged about 6 to 90. PCR was performed a second time for about 6 to 11 cycles using a sample-barcoded 5' primer and a J-beta primer mix. A minimum of 2.5 million CDR3-containing paired-end reads was obtained for each sample. Using its own MiXCR run on the 5' RACE reads, TCRdb lists one record per CDR3 protein. The data hold approximately 350,000 distinct CDR3 sequences, with 45% to 60% observed a single time. The data originate from a study of blood T cells in healthy people across ages. Unmatched junction bases numbered 4, after V lost 4 bases and J lost 3 bases. CDR3 length: 15 residues. The germline gives CDR1 SGHRS, CDR2 YFSETQ. Study results and caveats: A strong correlation was seen between TCR beta diversity and naive T cell percentage. Across the age range, TCR beta diversity per million T cells fell in a roughly linear way.

The sample consisted of blood. The chain uses TRBV5-1 and TRBJ2-2; TRBD1 matches 9 bases. The sequence was obtained from a man aged 55 to 70 in good health. CDR3 loop: CASSPRTGDTGELFF. In DNA, the CDR3 is TGCGCCAGCAGCCCCAGGACAGGGGACACCGGGGAGCTGTTTTTT. The full variable domain, in which reference TRBV5-1 and TRBJ2-2 provide the parts outside the CDR3, is KAGVTQTPRYLIKTRGQQVTLSCSPISGHRSVSWYQQTPGQGLQFLFEYFSETQRNKGNFPGRFSGRQFSNSRSEMNVSTLELGDSALYLCASSPRTGDTGELFFGEGSRLTVL.